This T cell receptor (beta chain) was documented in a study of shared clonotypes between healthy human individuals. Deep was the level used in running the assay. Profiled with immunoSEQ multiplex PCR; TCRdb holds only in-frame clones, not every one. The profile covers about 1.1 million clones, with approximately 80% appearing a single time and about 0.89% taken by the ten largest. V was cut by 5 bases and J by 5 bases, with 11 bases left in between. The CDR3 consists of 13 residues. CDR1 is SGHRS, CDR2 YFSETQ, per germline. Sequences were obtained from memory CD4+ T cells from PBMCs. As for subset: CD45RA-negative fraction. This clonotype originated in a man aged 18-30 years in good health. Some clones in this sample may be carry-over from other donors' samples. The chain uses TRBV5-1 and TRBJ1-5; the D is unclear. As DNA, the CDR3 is TGCGCCAGCAGGGCCGCAGAAGATCAGCCCCAGCATTTT. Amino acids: CASRAAEDQPQHF.